The 28 T cell receptor beta chains below all came from one sample that was sequenced in a study of cytomegalovirus exposure and HLA in healthy donors (dated by TCRdb to about 2017). The receptor library was made with the immunoSEQ multiplex PCR assay. A mixture of 60 forward primers for TCR Vbeta segments and 13 reverse primers for TCR Jbeta segments was used in the multiplex PCR. The table was pulled from immuneACCESS by TCRdb, which kept in-frame rearrangements only. Such tables lose some clones; where checked, under half of the loss comes from unresolved V genes, and the rest has no known cause. A total of about 130,000 clones appear in this sample, roughly 80% of them only once. The leading ten clones occupy 1.2% of the sample. The specimen sequenced was PBMCs. These receptors all stem from a female donor in good health and CMV-seronegative.

This clone was observed a handful of times. The CDR3 protein is CASSQVGLSDEQFF. In nucleotides, the CDR3 is TGCGCCAGCAGCCAAGTCGGACTATCGGATGAGCAGTTCTTC. The gene calls are TRBV4-1 and TRBJ2-1, with D possibly matching TRBD2 (6 bases). Per germline, CDR1 MGHRA and CDR2 YSYEKL. V shed 1 base and J shed 8 bases, with 12 bases lying between them. This CDR3 is built from 14 residues.

The J gene is TRBJ2-7, the V gene TRBV5-1; D may be TRBD1 (6 bases). CDR1 SGHRS and CDR2 YFSETQ come from the germline V gene. This CDR3 comprises 15 residues. The ends were cut back, 0 bases at V and 2 bases at J, with 12 bases in the middle. The CDR3 spells CASSLGAGATYEQYF. The CDR3, as DNA: TGCGCCAGCAGCTTGGGAGCAGGGGCTACCTACGAGCAGTACTTC.

The chain recombines TRBV11-3 with TRBJ2-2; 7 positions match TRBD2. The CDR3 loop spans 16 amino acids. V lost 2 bases to trimming and J lost 0 bases; unmatched junction nucleotides: 3. Germline CDR1 and CDR2: SGHNT and YENEEA. The CDR3 region has the DNA TGTGCCAGCAGCTTACTAGCGGATACGAACACCGGGGAGCTGTTTTTT. Translated: CASSLLADTNTGELFF.

The V gene is TRBV2, the J gene TRBJ1-6; D may be TRBD1 (5 bases). The CDR3 is 16 residues long. CDR1 is SNHLY and CDR2 is FYNNEI in the germline V gene. V was pared by 6 bases and J by 3 bases, with 15 bases between. The CDR3 reads CASSLQGGGYNSPLHF. CDR3 nucleotides: TGTGCCAGCAGCCTCCAGGGTGGTGGCTATAATTCACCCCTCCACTTT.

J is TRBJ2-7 and V is TRBV7-2, with no clear D. CDR3 size: 15 residues. V lost 6 bases, J lost 3 bases, and 18 bases lay in between. Per germline, CDR1 SGHTA and CDR2 FQGNSA. CDR3 residues: CASSTVHEPFYEQYF. The CDR3 DNA is TGTGCCAGCAGTACGGTCCACGAGCCCTTCTACGAGCAGTACTTC.

The chain carries TRBV4-2 and TRBJ2-3; 7 positions agree with TRBD2. The junction had 1 base not matched to a gene; V was cut back by 5 bases and J by 2 bases. The CDR3 totals 13 residues. Germline V gene sequence: CDR1 LGHNA, CDR2 YNFKEQ. The CDR3 sequence is CASSGRATDTQYF. CDR3 sequence (DNA): TGTGCCAGCAGCGGGAGGGCCACAGATACGCAGTATTTT.

The chain employs TRBV30 and TRBJ1-2; 10 nucleotides agree with TRBD1. Germline V lookup: CDR1 GTSNPN, CDR2 SVGIG (reference sequence). V lost 7 bases to trimming and J lost 10 bases; unmatched junction nucleotides: 9. The CDR3 is 12 residues long. The CDR3 sequence: CASRGTGEAYTF. CDR3 DNA sequence: TGTGCCTCGCGGGGGACAGGGGAGGCCTACACCTTC.

The chain carries TRBV7-8 and TRBJ1-1; D remains ambiguous. The CDR3 covers 18 residues. Germline CDR1 reads SGHVS; CDR2 reads FQNEAQ. The V end was cut by 0 bases, the J end by 5 bases, with 22 bases between. CDR3 sequence reads: CASSLAPKQRRLSTEAFF. As DNA, the CDR3 is TGTGCCAGCAGCTTAGCCCCAAAGCAGAGGAGGTTATCGACTGAAGCTTTCTTT.

The chain combines TRBV6-5 with TRBJ1-2; TRBD1 agrees at 10 bases. The CDR3 has 15 amino acids. The V gene's germline CDR1 is MNHEY and CDR2 SVGAGI. Germline trimming cut 6 bases from V and 6 bases from J; bases unmatched to any gene: 10. Here the CDR3 reads CASRTGGTGDDGYTF. Written as DNA, the CDR3 is TGTGCCAGCAGGACAGGTGGGACAGGGGACGATGGCTACACCTTC.

This clone was detected only once. The CDR3 DNA reads as TGTGCCAGCAGTGACGACGGGTTGCAGCCCCAGCATTTT. Translation gives CASSDDGLQPQHF. This chain uses TRBV6-5 with TRBJ1-5; D not certain. This CDR3 has 13 residues. From germline, CDR1 is MNHEY and CDR2 SVGAGI. The germline V and J ends were trimmed by 5 bases and 7 bases, with 12 bases remaining between them.

The V call is TRBV11-1, the J call TRBJ1-1, with D hard to call. The CDR3 consists of 13 residues. Between the trimmed V and J ends, which lost 1 base and 6 bases, there was a span of 9 bases. Germline V CDR1 and CDR2: SGHAT, FQDESV (reference sequence). The DNA for the CDR3 is TGTGCCAGCAGCTTAGGACACCGATCTGAAGCTTTCTTT. The encoded protein is CASSLGHRSEAFF.

This chain connects TRBV7-3 to TRBJ2-2; TRBD1 matches at 7 bases. CDR1 and CDR2 (germline): SGHTA, FQGTGA. The CDR3 contains 13 residues. V gave up 5 bases and J gave up 7 bases; unmatched junction bases: 4. CDR3 residues: CASSPPGGGELFF. CDR3 DNA sequence: TGTGCCAGCAGCCCCCCAGGGGGCGGGGAGCTGTTTTTT. Together with reference TRBV7-3 and TRBJ2-2, the CDR3 gives the full variable domain: GAGVSQTPSNKVTEKGKYVELRCDPISGHTALYWYRQSLGQGPEFLIYFQGTGAADDSGLPNDRFFAVRPEGSVSTLKIQRTERGDSAVYLCASSPPGGGELFFGEGSRLTVL.

This clone has more than one count but fewer than ten. The chain carries TRBV9 and TRBJ2-7, with TRBD2 matching 7 bases. The CDR3 runs to 16 residues. CDR1 and CDR2 (germline): SGDLS, YYNGEE. The V gene end was trimmed by 4 bases and the J gene end by 2 bases; junction bases not matched to a gene: 12. The CDR3 reads CASSPSALAVPYEQYF. The DNA for the CDR3 is TGTGCCAGCAGCCCCTCCGCCCTAGCGGTGCCCTACGAGCAGTACTTC.

The rearrangement joins TRBV29-1 to TRBJ1-1; 7 nucleotides line up with TRBD1. Germline-derived CDR1 and CDR2 are SQVTM and ANQGSEA. The CDR3 runs 14 residues. Losses at the gene ends were 7 bases for V and 5 bases for J; bases not matched to a gene: 13. CDR3 sequence (DNA): TGCAGCGCCACTCCCCAGGACAGGCCAACTGAAGCTTTCTTT. It yields the protein CSATPQDRPTEAFF.

This clone has just a few counts. The rearrangement links TRBV18 to TRBJ1-4, with D unclear. Germline loops: CDR1 KGHSH, CDR2 LQKENI. V was cut by 1 base and J by 7 bases, with 13 bases left in between. The CDR3 covers 15 residues. The CDR3 protein is CASSPRSRNGEKLFF. CDR3 nucleotide sequence: TGTGCCAGCTCACCACGATCCAGGAACGGTGAAAAACTGTTTTTT. The full variable domain, its missing parts supplied by reference TRBV18 and TRBJ1-4, is NAGVMQNPRHLVRRRGQEARLRCSPMKGHSHVYWYRQLPEEGLKFMVYLQKENIIDESGMPKERFSAEFPKEGPSILRIQQVVRGDSAAYFCASSPRSRNGEKLFFGSGTQLSVL.

This sequence joins TRBV19 and TRBJ2-7; 12 bases are shared with TRBD1. The junction had 4 bases not matched to a gene; V was cut back by 4 bases and J by 0 bases. Germline CDR1 and CDR2: LNHDA and SQIVND (reference sequence). There are 16 residues in the CDR3. The CDR3 coding sequence is TGTGCCAGTAGTAAATCGGGACAGGGGGCCTCCTACGAGCAGTACTTC. Translation gives CASSKSGQGASYEQYF.

V usage is TRBV11-2 and J usage is TRBJ2-7, with 8 bases lining up with TRBD2. CDR1 and CDR2 (germline): SGHAT, FQNNGV. The trim removed 5 bases at V and 2 bases at J, leaving 8 bases unmatched. The CDR3 is 15 residues long. DNA for the CDR3: TGTGCCAGCAGCCCAGAGGGTAGCGGGGCCTACGAGCAGTACTTC. Encoded protein: CASSPEGSGAYEQYF.

This chain joins TRBV9 and TRBJ1-1; TRBD1 agrees at 8 bases. Germline-derived CDR1 and CDR2 are SGDLS and YYNGEE. CDR3 length equals 16 residues. Losses at the gene ends were 0 bases for V and 3 bases for J; bases not matched to a gene: 7. This chain's CDR3 is CASSVAAGGLDTEAFF. CDR3 coding DNA: TGTGCCAGCAGCGTAGCGGCAGGGGGCCTCGACACTGAAGCTTTCTTT.

The CDR3 region is CASSLGVGATNEKLFF. DNA for the CDR3: TGTGCCAGCAGCTTGGGGGTAGGAGCAACTAATGAAAAACTGTTTTTT. V usage is TRBV5-4 and J usage is TRBJ1-4; D remains unclear. Germline CDR1 reads SGHNT; CDR2 reads YYREEE (reference sequence). CDR3 size: 16 residues. V lost 0 bases, J lost 0 bases, and 9 bases lay in between.

This sequence joins TRBV19 and TRBJ2-7; 9 bases map to TRBD1. This CDR3 is 15 amino acids long. The V and J ends lost 5 bases and 2 bases, in that order; junction bases with no gene match: 7. Germline V gene sequence: CDR1 LNHDA, CDR2 SQIVND (reference sequence). The CDR3 sequence is CASSFRGTGTYEQYF. The CDR3 DNA reads TGTGCCAGTAGTTTCCGTGGGACAGGGACCTACGAGCAGTACTTC.

The J gene is TRBJ2-7, the V gene TRBV6-1; 11 nucleotides line up with TRBD1. Germline CDR1 and CDR2: MNHNS and SASEGT. The CDR3 loop spans 14 amino acids. J gave up 0 bases and V 10 bases, and 5 bases lay outside the gene matches. DNA of the CDR3: TGTGCCACCTACGGACAGGGGGCCTCCTACGAGCAGTACTTC. This codes for CATYGQGASYEQYF.

The chain carries TRBV28 and TRBJ2-5; TRBD2 might be the D (6 bases). Trimming pared 6 bases from V and 0 bases from J, leaving 20 bases between. Germline CDR1 is MDHEN and CDR2 is SYDVKM. This CDR3 is 17 amino acids long. The CDR3 coding sequence is TGTGCCAGCAGCACCTCCCTGCGCGGAGGGTACCAAGAGACCCAGTACTTC. Its translation is CASSTSLRGGYQETQYF.

The chain links TRBV11-2 to TRBJ2-1; maybe TRBD1 (6 bases). Germline CDR1 reads SGHAT; CDR2 reads FQNNGV. Between the trimmed V and J ends, which lost 4 bases and 10 bases, there was a span of 14 bases. CDR3 length: 13 residues. The CDR3 region is CASSSMGAGEQFF. The CDR3 bases are TGTGCCAGCAGCTCAATGGGGGCGGGCGAGCAGTTCTTC. Complete variable domain (other parts from reference TRBV11-2 and TRBJ2-1): EAGVAQSPRYKIIEKRQSVAFWCNPISGHATLYWYQQILGQGPKLLIQFQNNGVVDDSQLPKDRFSAERLKGVDSTLKIQPAKLEDSAVYLCASSSMGAGEQFFGPGTRLTVL.

The chain uses TRBV7-3 and TRBJ2-7; 7 nucleotides align to TRBD1. Germline trimming cut 6 bases from V and 9 bases from J; bases unmatched to any gene: 11. From germline, CDR1 is SGHTA and CDR2 FQGTGA. The CDR3 runs to 13 residues. CDR3 in amino acids: CASRSGTAETQYF. CDR3 coding DNA: TGTGCCAGCAGGTCCGGGACAGCCGAGACGCAGTACTTC.

This sequence joins TRBV6-1 and TRBJ2-7; D possibly corresponds to TRBD1 (6 bases). V lost 3 bases to trimming and J lost 3 bases, with 12 bases between them. Germline values: CDR1 MNHNS, CDR2 SASEGT. The CDR3 has 14 residues. This CDR3 reads CASSDPGTFYEQYF. As DNA, the CDR3 is TGTGCCAGCAGTGACCCCGGGACATTCTACGAGCAGTACTTC.

The chain is built from TRBV10-1 and TRBJ1-5; D possibly corresponds to TRBD1 (6 bases). Deletions cut 0 bases from V and 0 bases from J, with 18 bases between. The CDR3 length is 19 residues. CDR1 WNHNN and CDR2 SYGVQD come from the germline V gene (reference sequence). For the CDR3, the DNA is TGCGCCAGCAGTGAGTCGTATAAGGGGACCAGGGGTAGCAATCAGCCCCAGCATTTT. It yields the protein CASSESYKGTRGSNQPQHF.

This clone was seen more than once but under ten times. CDR3 sequence: CASSPGDRYTEAFF. For the CDR3, the DNA is TGTGCCAGCAGCCCAGGGGACAGGTACACTGAAGCTTTCTTT. This sequence joins TRBV9 and TRBJ1-1; 8 bases are shared with TRBD1. This CDR3 is 14 amino acids long. V lost 4 bases, J lost 3 bases, and 5 bases stayed unmatched. Per germline, CDR1 SGDLS and CDR2 YYNGEE.

In DNA form, the CDR3 reads TGTGCCAGCAGCCAACTCCATGAGCAGTTCTTC. Protein sequence: CASSQLHEQFF. This chain joins TRBV5-6 and TRBJ2-1; D not resolved. The CDR3 is 11 residues long. V lost 4 bases and J 8 bases, leaving 7 bases between the germline ends. CDR1 is SGHDT and CDR2 is YYEEEE in the germline V gene.